This TCR beta chain was captured in a study of blood T cell repertoires in COVID-19. Study details: The samples span acute and convalescent COVID-19 from the United States, Italy and Spain.

The CDR3 consists of 12 residues. V dropped 3 bases and J dropped 7 bases, with 9 bases sitting between them. Per the germline V gene, CDR1 is ENHRY and CDR2 is SYGVKD. Libraries were prepared by immunoSEQ multiplex PCR; TCRdb keeps only in-frame clonotypes and omits some of them. The sample includes over 200,000 clones, over 80% of them seen just once. Sequenced material: peripheral blood. The V and J genes are TRBV10-3 and TRBJ1-1; D not certain. The receptor comes from a man aged 25-45 years with COVID-19, enrolled during active disease. The CDR3 loop reads CAISDTEDEAFF. CDR3 sequence (DNA): TGTGCCATCAGTGACACCGAGGATGAAGCTTTCTTT.